This T cell receptor (beta chain) was sequenced in a study of cytotoxic CD8 clonotypes in ibrutinib-treated CLL. V shed 4 bases and J shed 6 bases, with 12 bases lying between them. Germline V gene data show CDR1 as SGHTA and CDR2 as FQGNSA. CDR3 length: 13 amino acids. This clone was seen only a few times. Libraries were prepared by immunoSEQ multiplex PCR; TCRdb keeps only in-frame clonotypes and omits some of them. The sample carries about 130,000 clones, around four fifths recorded once. Material: PBMCs, obtained after 24 months of ibrutinib treatment. This receptor was identified in a human donor with chronic lymphocytic leukemia. V is TRBV7-2 and J is TRBJ1-1, with TRBD1 as a possible D gene (6 bases). CDR3 sequence reads: CASSSDRKSEAFF. The CDR3 DNA reads TGTGCCAGCAGCTCGGACAGAAAATCTGAAGCTTTCTTT.